Described below is a single T cell receptor beta chain sequence and its context. Autoimmune disease history or systemic immunosuppression was exclusionary. Sequencing was performed with immunoSEQ multiplex PCR; in TCRdb, only in-frame clones are kept and a portion is missing. The data hold 70,000 to 95,000 clones, with around 82% observed a single time. The data derive from a study of OX40 agonist ivuxolimab in advanced cancers. Study-wide context: It was permissible to have had prior anti-PD-1, anti-PD-L1 or anti-CTLA-4 therapy, and approximately 40% had some.

Trimming took 6 bases from V and 1 from J, leaving 10 bases between them. Germline CDR1 MDHEN, CDR2 SYDVKM. The CDR3 sequence is 14 residues long. This specimen was CD4+ or CD8+ T cells sorted from blood, taken in a trial of the OX40 agonist ivuxolimab. V usage is TRBV28 and J usage is TRBJ1-5; D is undetermined. The clonotype comes from an adult with an advanced solid tumor such as melanoma, head and neck, liver or kidney cancer. The CDR3 DNA reads TGTGCCAGCAGCCTGAGGGCGAGCAATCAGCCCCAGCATTTT. Protein sequence: CASSLRASNQPQHF. Filled out from reference TRBV28 and TRBJ1-5, the complete variable domain reads DVKVTQSSRYLVKRTGEKVFLECVQDMDHENMFWYRQDPGLGLRLIYFSYDVKMKEKGDIPEGYSVSREKKERFSLILESASTNQTSMYLCASSLRASNQPQHFGDGTRLSIL.